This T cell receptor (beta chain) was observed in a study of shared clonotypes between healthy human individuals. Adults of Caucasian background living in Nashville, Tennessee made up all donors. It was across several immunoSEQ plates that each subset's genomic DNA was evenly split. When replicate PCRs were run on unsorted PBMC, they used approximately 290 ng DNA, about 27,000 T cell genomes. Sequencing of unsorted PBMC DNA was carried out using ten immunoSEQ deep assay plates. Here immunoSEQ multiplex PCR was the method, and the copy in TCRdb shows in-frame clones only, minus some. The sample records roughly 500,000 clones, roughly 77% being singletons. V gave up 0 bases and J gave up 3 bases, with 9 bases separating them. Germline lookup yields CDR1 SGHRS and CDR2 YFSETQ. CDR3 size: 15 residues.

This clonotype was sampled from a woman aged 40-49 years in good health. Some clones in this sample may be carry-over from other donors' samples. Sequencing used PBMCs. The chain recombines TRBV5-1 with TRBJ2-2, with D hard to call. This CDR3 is CASSLEGGDTGELFF. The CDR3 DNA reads TGCGCCAGCAGCTTGGAGGGTGGGGACACCGGGGAGCTGTTTTTT.